A selection of T cell receptor beta chains follows, all from one sample in a study of persistence of HIV-infected CD4 T cells. Antigens of these TCRs are unknown. TCRdb's table, derived via immunoSEQ multiplex PCR, lists solely in-frame clones and lacks some. The sample includes tens of thousands of clones, about 80% of them seen just once. Source: CD4+ T cells sorted from PBMCs after approximately 20-hour stimulation, taken from a patient who received antiretroviral therapy. These receptors originate from an adult woman with HIV who was CMV-seropositive. CDR3s include the opening cysteine and the closing phenylalanine or tryptophan. The order of the fields is V gene, CDR3 protein.

V: TRBV12-3/TRBV12-4
CDR3: CASAGGSGNTIYF

V: TRBV12-5
CDR3: CASGLGYMGSGANVLTF

V: TRBV19
CDR3: CASSIDQDSPLHF

V: TRBV15
CDR3: CATRAGTGNYNEQFF

V: TRBV19
CDR3: CASSTSVQGGYGYTF

V: TRBV19
CDR3: CASTSAGVGYEQYF

V: TRBV24-1
CDR3: CATSDSGDRTDTQYF

V: TRBV6-5
CDR3: CASRDPRVGGYEQYF

V: TRBV7-9
CDR3: CASSSRTGYQTEAFF

V: TRBV18
CDR3: CASSPPGGEATEAFF

V: TRBV6-4
CDR3: CASSDSGTGESGGYTF

V: TRBV5-1
CDR3: CASKEGAGTGEAFF

V: TRBV2
CDR3: CASLWGGGSPLHF

V: TRBV9
CDR3: CASSAEVRSPLHF

V: TRBV28
CDR3: CASRVGVTEAFF

V: TRBV2
CDR3: CASSPGPNTGELFF

V: TRBV10-2
CDR3: CASRGRRESSYNEQFF

V: TRBV5-4
CDR3: CASSLTAENSPLHF

V: TRBV28
CDR3: CASRPTSGFSYEQYF

V: TRBV6-1
CDR3: CASSELRGARNSPLHF

V: TRBV6-6
CDR3: CASSFGQAISYEQYF

V: TRBV5-1
CDR3: CASSLGHTGELFF

V: TRBV29-1
CDR3: CSALGSGANVLTF

V: TRBV3-1/TRBV3-2
CDR3: CASSQLQFTYEQYF

V: TRBV5-5
CDR3: CASSTLAGGGRETQYF

V: TRBV5-5
CDR3: CASSLKSGTGELFF

V: TRBV27
CDR3: CASSLSRGSSYEQYF